These 25 T cell receptor beta chains came from one sample sequenced in a study of monozygotic twins with inflammatory bowel disease. No DNA is given; TCRdb re-called the 5' RACE reads and lists each CDR3 protein once. The sample is made up of approximately 160,000 distinct CDR3 sequences, and the top ten hold less than 8% of it. Sequenced sample: blood. These receptors were obtained from a human donor with ulcerative colitis or Crohn's disease, or a healthy co-twin of an affected twin (not recorded which).

The V call is TRBV27, the J call TRBJ2-1; TCRdb names TRBD2, which stays unverified in the absence of DNA. Germline V CDR1 and CDR2: MNHEY, SMNVEV (reference sequence). The CDR3 spans 16 residues. The CDR3 protein is CASSLPIAGGYNEQFF.

This rearrangement joins TRBV20-1 to TRBJ2-1. This CDR3 contains 15 residues. Germline V CDR1 and CDR2: DFQATT, SNEGSKA (reference sequence). Here the CDR3 reads CSARGDSSSYNEQFF.

The V call is TRBV7-2, the J call TRBJ2-7; TCRdb proposes TRBD2, but this gene call is untestable without DNA. CDR3 size: 14 residues. Germline V gene data show CDR1 as SGHTA and CDR2 as FQGNSA. CDR3 region: CASSAGLGQYEQYF.

This chain connects TRBV9 to TRBJ1-6; TCRdb names TRBD1, which stays unverified in the absence of DNA. The CDR3 is 15 residues long. The germline gives CDR1 SGDLS, CDR2 YYNGEE. The CDR3 spells CASSGGTGVNSPLHF.

The rearrangement joins TRBV6-1 to TRBJ1-5. The germline CDR1 and CDR2 sequences are MNHNS and SASEGT. This CDR3 is built from 15 residues. The CDR3 spells CASATLRPADQPQHF.

The rearrangement uses TRBV20-1 and TRBJ1-5; checking the TCRdb D call of TRBD1 is not possible without DNA. CDR3 size: 12 residues. CDR1 DFQATT and CDR2 SNEGSKA come from the germline V gene (reference sequence). CDR3 region: CSAARGGQPQHF.

The chain links TRBV5-1 to TRBJ2-7; TCRdb proposes TRBD1, but this gene call is untestable without DNA. The CDR3 is made up of 11 amino acids. Germline V gene lookup returns CDR1 SGHRS and CDR2 YFSETQ. The CDR3 is CASRRGAEQYF.

The rearrangement joins TRBV6-2 or TRBV6-3 to TRBJ2-1; lacking DNA, the TRBD1 call made by TCRdb goes unchecked. From germline, CDR1 is MNHEY and CDR2 SVGEGT. CDR3 length equals 14 residues. The CDR3 loop reads CASSPPGRRNEQFF.

This chain uses TRBV6-5 with TRBJ1-6; TCRdb names TRBD1, which stays unverified in the absence of DNA. The V gene's germline CDR1 is MNHEY and CDR2 SVGAGI. The length of the CDR3 is 15 residues. This CDR3 is CASSYQPRGDSPLHF.

The rearrangement uses TRBV29-1 and TRBJ2-7; TCRdb picks TRBD2, but there is no DNA to check that call. This CDR3 is 17 amino acids long. Germline lookup yields CDR1 SQVTM and CDR2 ANQGSEA. The CDR3 is CSVEGGFSGSRRYEQYF.

The chain has TRBV5-6 and TRBJ2-1. There are 15 residues in the CDR3. CDR1 is SGHDT, CDR2 YYEEEE, per germline. The CDR3 sequence: CASSFGVDSYNEQFF.

The chain recombines TRBV9 with TRBJ2-7; TCRdb proposes TRBD1, but this gene call is untestable without DNA. This CDR3 is built from 16 residues. Germline CDR1 SGDLS, CDR2 YYNGEE. CDR3 region: CASSVSPLDKSYEQYF.

This sequence joins TRBV7-9 and TRBJ1-4. The CDR3 is 16 amino acids. Germline V gene lookup returns CDR1 SEHNR and CDR2 FQNEAQ (reference sequence). The CDR3 loop is CASSIRTGPTNEKLFF.

This chain connects TRBV13 to TRBJ2-7; TCRdb lists TRBD2, though no DNA is available to test this call. Germline loops: CDR1 PRHDT, CDR2 FYEKMQ (reference sequence). The CDR3 has 16 amino acids. The CDR3 spells CASSLGRGGGSYEQYF.

The chain recombines TRBV30 with TRBJ1-6. In germline, CDR1 is GTSNPN, CDR2 SVGIG (reference sequence). The length of the CDR3 is 13 residues. CDR3 sequence reads: CAWREQGNSPLHF.

The gene calls are TRBV12-3 or TRBV12-4 and TRBJ2-3; TCRdb calls TRBD2, which cannot be checked without DNA. This CDR3 is built from 15 residues. CDR3 loop: CASSLSSGITDTQYF.

The V and J genes are TRBV20-1 and TRBJ1-2. The CDR3 runs 13 residues. CDR1 DFQATT and CDR2 SNEGSKA come from the germline V gene (reference sequence). CDR3 sequence reads: CSAQGQTSYGYTF.

The chain is built from TRBV18 and TRBJ2-2. The germline CDR1 and CDR2 sequences are KGHSH and LQKENI. This CDR3 comprises 16 residues. CDR3 amino acids: CASSPLKGSDTGELFF.

The V and J genes are TRBV7-2 and TRBJ2-7; TCRdb's D call of TRBD1 is untestable without DNA. There are 14 residues in the CDR3. The germline CDR1 and CDR2 sequences are SGHTA and FQGNSA. CDR3 sequence: CASSFPGSSYEQYF.

The V call is TRBV3-1, the J call TRBJ2-5. The CDR3 is 13 residues long. CDR1 and CDR2 (germline): LGHDT, YNNKEL (reference sequence). CDR3 residues: CASSLGPVETQYF.

The V and J genes are TRBV7-2 and TRBJ1-5. The CDR3 is 13 amino acids. Germline V gene data show CDR1 as SGHTA and CDR2 as FQGNSA. CDR3 loop: CASSEGQHGPQHF.

J is TRBJ2-7 and V is TRBV19; there is no DNA to check the TCRdb D call of TRBD2. The CDR3 loop spans 15 amino acids. The V gene's germline CDR1 is LNHDA and CDR2 SQIVND (reference sequence). The CDR3 is CASSMYSGRRNEQYF.

V usage is TRBV29-1 and J usage is TRBJ1-4; TCRdb indicates TRBD1, and absent DNA this call remains unverified. CDR3 length: 16 residues. The germline V gene encodes CDR1 SQVTM and CDR2 ANQGSEA. The CDR3 here is CSVETGKFSTNEKLFF.

The V call is TRBV7-9, the J call TRBJ1-2; with no DNA, the TCRdb D assignment of TRBD1 cannot be verified. Germline V gene data show CDR1 as SEHNR and CDR2 as FQNEAQ (reference sequence). This CDR3 has 12 amino acids. CDR3 amino acids: CASGRDGYGYTF.

The genes are TRBV7-8 and TRBJ1-5; TCRdb outputs TRBD1, but without DNA this stays unchecked. Germline CDR1 and CDR2: SGHVS and FQNEAQ. This CDR3 is built from 16 residues. The CDR3 here is CASSFSEQGSNQPQHF.